The 23 T cell receptor beta chains given below trace back to one sample, sequenced in a study of shared clonotypes between healthy human individuals (dated by TCRdb to 2020 to 2022). Libraries were made using the immunoSEQ multiplex PCR assay. Entries here come from immuneACCESS through TCRdb and include only in-frame sequences with V and J called. Some clones fail to appear in such tables; in the studies checked, an unresolved V gene covers under half of the shortfall, and the cause of the remainder is unknown. Here the sample has hundreds of thousands of clones; about 74% occur a single time. Approximately 1.6% of the sample rests with the top ten. Sequenced material: memory CD4+ T cells sorted from blood. The cell subset or site label of this sample denotes: CD45RA-negative fraction. The receptor set was obtained from a woman between 25 and 40 years old in good health.

The chain employs TRBV11-2 and TRBJ2-3; TRBD2 might be the D (5 bases). Trimming took 3 bases from V and 5 from J, leaving 6 bases between them. There are 12 residues in the CDR3. CDR1 and CDR2 (germline): SGHAT, FQNNGV. CDR3 residues: CASSFEGDTQYF. Written as DNA, the CDR3 is TGTGCCAGCAGCTTTGAGGGAGATACGCAGTATTTT.

The rearrangement uses TRBV28 and TRBJ1-4, with 8 bases matching TRBD1. V trimming: 6 bases; J trimming: 8 bases; junction bases outside the gene matches: 8. The CDR3 length is 14 residues. Germline CDR1 is MDHEN and CDR2 is SYDVKM. CDR3 protein: CASRQGALREKLFF. CDR3 nucleotides: TGTGCCAGCAGGCAGGGGGCGCTGAGGGAAAAACTGTTTTTT.

The chain uses TRBV29-1 and TRBJ2-3; 10 bases align to TRBD2. Germline lookup yields CDR1 SQVTM and CDR2 ANQGSEA. J gave up 6 bases and V 0 bases, and 6 bases lay outside the gene matches. This CDR3 has 15 residues. CDR3 nucleotide sequence: TGCAGCGTTGAAGATCGAGCGGGAGGGGATGATACGCAGTATTTT. This sequence encodes CSVEDRAGGDDTQYF.

This rearrangement joins TRBV7-3 to TRBJ2-1; 11 bases are a match to TRBD2. The V gene end was trimmed by 6 bases and the J gene end by 7 bases; junction bases not matched to a gene: 8. The length of the CDR3 is 15 residues. CDR1 is SGHTA and CDR2 is FQGTGA in the germline V gene. CDR3 sequence (DNA): TGTGCCAGCAGTTCAGTAGCGGGAGGGTTTAATGAGCAGTTCTTC. Encoded protein: CASSSVAGGFNEQFF.

The chain couples TRBV7-3 to TRBJ2-3, with 14 bases identical to TRBD2. This CDR3 region has 15 residues. V was pared by 4 bases and J by 5 bases, with 2 bases of the junction left unmatched. The germline V gene encodes CDR1 SGHTA and CDR2 FQGTGA. The CDR3 is CASSSTSGGVDTQYF. The CDR3 DNA reads as TGTGCCAGCAGCTCGACTAGCGGGGGGGTAGATACGCAGTATTTT.

The chain has TRBV28 and TRBJ1-4, with a weak D call TRBD1 (6 bases). CDR1 is MDHEN, CDR2 SYDVKM, per germline. This CDR3 comprises 14 residues. Deletions cut 6 bases from V and 9 bases from J, with 17 bases between. The CDR3 sequence: CASRESGQGKKLFF. CDR3 coding DNA: TGTGCCAGCAGGGAGAGTGGGCAGGGGAAAAAACTGTTTTTT.

This clone was observed once. This chain links TRBV28 with TRBJ2-1; D not resolved. The CDR3 runs to 14 residues. CDR1 and CDR2 (germline): MDHEN, SYDVKM. V shed 2 bases and J shed 0 bases, with 5 bases lying between them. Written as DNA, the CDR3 is TGTGCCAGCAGTTTACCAATCTCCTACAATGAGCAGTTCTTC. Its translation: CASSLPISYNEQFF.

The chain joins TRBV11-2 to TRBJ2-2, with TRBD2 identical over 8 bases. The V gene's germline CDR1 is SGHAT and CDR2 FQNNGV. The CDR3 covers 18 residues. V was pared by 4 bases and J by 5 bases, with 15 bases of the junction left unmatched. The CDR3 reads CASSSNYREGLRTGELFF. DNA of the CDR3: TGTGCCAGCAGCTCGAACTACCGGGAGGGCCTCAGGACCGGGGAGCTGTTTTTT.

The J gene is TRBJ2-7, the V gene TRBV30, with 11 nucleotides matching TRBD2. This CDR3 spans 18 amino acids. V lost 3 bases, J lost 3 bases, and 16 bases stayed unmatched. Germline-derived CDR1 and CDR2 are GTSNPN and SVGIG (reference sequence). The CDR3 here is CAWRVLAGGFPRRYEQYF. DNA of the CDR3: TGTGCCTGGAGAGTTCTAGCGGGAGGATTCCCAAGACGCTACGAGCAGTACTTC.

This chain joins TRBV5-1 and TRBJ2-2; D ambiguous. The V end was cut by 3 bases, the J end by 4 bases, with 13 bases between. Germline CDR1 SGHRS, CDR2 YFSETQ. The CDR3 is made up of 15 amino acids. The DNA for the CDR3 is TGCGCCAGCAGCTCCGTGGCAGGAGTCACCGGGGAGCTGTTTTTT. Residues: CASSSVAGVTGELFF.

The V gene is TRBV10-1, the J gene TRBJ2-1; D remains ambiguous. CDR1 and CDR2 from the germline V gene are WNHNN and SYGVQD (reference sequence). The CDR3 sequence is 13 residues long. Trimming stripped 2 bases from V and 10 bases from J, with 12 bases between. Written as DNA, the CDR3 is TGCGCCAGCAGTGAGGGCAGCCGGTCCGAGCAGTTCTTC. Amino acids: CASSEGSRSEQFF.

This chain links TRBV9 with TRBJ2-5; tentatively, D is TRBD1 (5 bases). The V gene lost 3 bases and the J gene lost 1 base, with 7 bases spanning the gap. This CDR3 region has 13 residues. Per the germline V gene, CDR1 is SGDLS and CDR2 is YYNGEE. Here the CDR3 reads CASSAGSQETQYF. The CDR3 coding sequence is TGTGCCAGCAGCGCAGGGTCCCAAGAGACCCAGTACTTC.

The V and J genes are TRBV29-1 and TRBJ1-5; D not certain. Germline CDR1 SQVTM, CDR2 ANQGSEA. The CDR3 sequence is 11 residues long. Trimming shortened V by 2 bases and J by 5 bases, and 4 bases separated the two germline ends. CDR3 nucleotides: TGCAGCGTTGAATGGCATCAGCCCCAGCATTTT. It is translated as CSVEWHQPQHF.

V usage is TRBV28 and J usage is TRBJ2-7, with D uncertain. V dropped 5 bases and J dropped 4 bases, with 12 bases sitting between them. Germline V gene lookup returns CDR1 MDHEN and CDR2 SYDVKM. CDR3 length: 13 residues. The CDR3 region is CASSMPIIYEQYF. CDR3 nucleotide sequence: TGTGCCAGCAGTATGCCAATCATTTACGAGCAGTACTTC.

The rearrangement joins TRBV4-1 to TRBJ2-7, with 8 positions matching TRBD1. V trimming: 5 bases; J trimming: 6 bases; junction bases outside the gene matches: 6. In germline, CDR1 is MGHRA, CDR2 YSYEKL. The CDR3 is made up of 13 amino acids. The CDR3 region has the DNA TGCGCCAGCAGCTTACGGACAGGGACCGAGCAGTACTTC. It translates to CASSLRTGTEQYF.

The V call is TRBV28, the J call TRBJ1-2, with 7 bases aligning to TRBD1. V lost 6 bases and J lost 2; bases outside the gene matches: 6. The CDR3 runs to 14 residues. Germline CDR1 is MDHEN and CDR2 is SYDVKM. The CDR3 DNA reads TGTGCCAGCAGATCACAGGGGATCAACTATGGCTACACCTTC. Translation: CASRSQGINYGYTF.

This clone came up once. CDR3 region: CASSFVQGAPGELFF. In DNA form, the CDR3 reads TGCGCCAGCAGCTTTGTGCAGGGGGCCCCCGGGGAGCTGTTTTTT. The chain joins TRBV5-1 to TRBJ2-2; 8 bases are shared with TRBD1. V was pared by 2 bases and J by 6 bases, with 6 bases of the junction left unmatched. CDR3 length equals 15 residues. Germline CDR1 SGHRS, CDR2 YFSETQ.

The V call is TRBV11-3, the J call TRBJ2-1; TRBD2 aligns across 12 bases. V was pared by 6 bases and J by 8 bases, with 5 bases of the junction left unmatched. This CDR3 spans 14 amino acids. Germline values: CDR1 SGHNT, CDR2 YENEEA. The DNA of the CDR3 is TGTGCCAGCAGTCGGACTAGCGGGAATCATGAGCAGTTCTTC. Amino acids: CASSRTSGNHEQFF. The full variable domain, in which reference TRBV11-3 and TRBJ2-1 provide the parts outside the CDR3, is EAGVVQSPRYKIIEKKQPVAFWCNPISGHNTLYWYLQNLGQGPELLIRYENEEAVDDSQLPKDRFSAERLKGVDSTLKIQPAELGDSAVYLCASSRTSGNHEQFFGPGTRLTVL.

The V gene is TRBV19, the J gene TRBJ2-7; D ambiguous. V dropped 3 bases and J dropped 0 bases, with 9 bases sitting between them. The CDR3 consists of 14 residues. CDR1 and CDR2 from the germline V gene are LNHDA and SQIVND (reference sequence). The CDR3 reads CASSIDFSSYEQYF. The CDR3, as DNA: TGTGCCAGTAGTATCGACTTTTCCTCCTACGAGCAGTACTTC.

CDR3 DNA: TGCGCCAGCACGGGACAGGGAGTAGAGACCCAGTACTTC. Its protein product is CASTGQGVETQYF. V is TRBV5-1 and J is TRBJ2-5; TRBD1 agrees at 9 bases. V lost 6 bases to trimming and J lost 4 bases; unmatched junction nucleotides: 4. The V gene's germline CDR1 is SGHRS and CDR2 YFSETQ. The CDR3 sequence is 13 residues long. Drawing the rest from reference TRBV5-1 and TRBJ2-5, the complete variable domain is KAGVTQTPRYLIKTRGQQVTLSCSPISGHRSVSWYQQTPGQGLQFLFEYFSETQRNKGNFPGRFSGRQFSNSRSEMNVSTLELGDSALYLCASTGQGVETQYFGPGTRLLVL.

This clone was counted many times. V and J are TRBV6-1 and TRBJ2-3; D might be TRBD1 or TRBD2, each matching 5 bases. The CDR3 is 14 amino acids. From germline, CDR1 is MNHNS and CDR2 SASEGT. Trimming left V 11 bases short and J 2 bases short, with 17 bases between. The CDR3 DNA follows: TGTGCCCCGACCCCTACGGGGCTCACAGATACGCAGTATTTT. It specifies CAPTPTGLTDTQYF.

The V gene is TRBV12-5, the J gene TRBJ1-1, with 8 bases lining up with TRBD1. Unmatched junction bases numbered 5, after V lost 2 bases and J lost 6 bases. The germline V gene has CDR1 LGHNT and CDR2 FRNRAP. The CDR3 sequence is 14 residues long. This chain's CDR3 is CASGLHRGLSEAFF. CDR3 coding DNA: TGTGCTAGTGGTTTGCACAGGGGGTTATCTGAAGCTTTCTTT.

The DNA of the CDR3 is TGTGCCTGGAGCGGGACAGGCTACGAGCAGTACTTC. Translated: CAWSGTGYEQYF. The J gene is TRBJ2-5, the V gene TRBV30; 8 bases are a match to TRBD1. The J call is uncertain, as TRBJ2-7 better fits the DNA end. Germline V gene data show CDR1 as GTSNPN and CDR2 as SVGIG (reference sequence). The CDR3 is made up of 12 amino acids.